This entry features one TCR beta chain sequence. Its antigen is not identified. TCRdb's copy holds only in-frame clones and misses some; the assay was immunoSEQ multiplex PCR. Among some 130,000 clones listed, 93% were seen once. This sample is drawn from a study of T cell responses to AZD1222 COVID-19 vaccine. About the research overall: Second-dose recipients at about 4 or about 12 weeks were treated as one pooled group. Findings and caveats of the study: The study reported that nearly half of spike-specific TCRs target unmutated variant regions. When two AZD1222 doses had been given, Spike-specific TCR breadth and depth rose. Donors in the cohort were predominantly white British and more often female, and clonal diversity was possibly underestimated.

V gave up 5 bases and J gave up 8 bases, with 19 bases separating them. The CDR3 length is 15 residues. Germline CDR1 and CDR2: PRHDT and FYEKMQ (reference sequence). This receptor was identified in an adult in good health. Sequenced material: peripheral blood, taken on day 0 of AZD1222 vaccination. The chain couples TRBV13 to TRBJ2-1, with D perhaps matching TRBD1 (6 bases). CDR3 amino acids: CASSEGQNVPDEQFF. CDR3 DNA: TGTGCCAGCAGCGAAGGACAGAACGTGCCAGATGAGCAGTTCTTC.